What follows is one T cell receptor (beta chain) and its context. Its specific antigen is unknown. A junction boundary mismatches the germline segment, possibly from a read error. The entry originates in a study of CD4 and CD8 cells across lung adenocarcinoma regions (dated by TCRdb to 2016 to 2018). Study-level background: Intratumor heterogeneity of the T cell receptor repertoire was examined by comparing tumor centers with tumor margins.

Library preparation employed PCR. TCRdb records HiSeq X Ten as the sequencer. TCRdb reprocessing: public reads trimmed at Q25 with fastp, clones called with MiXCR, in-frame beta chains kept. Under each unique CDR3 protein, matching rows form one entry showing the most common genes and DNA. For this sample there are around 7,100 distinct CDR3 sequences; around half appear just once. The ten largest make up roughly 30% of the sample. The donors were patients who had localized lung adenocarcinoma, which is a subtype of non-small cell lung cancer. The samples were taken from the centers of localized lung adenocarcinomas. For TCR repertoire analysis, CD4+ T cells from tumor tissue were profiled separately from CD8+ T cells. Input material: CD4+ T cells from the center of a lung tumor. Sample cell subset or site, as interpreted from the label and publication: tumor center region. The source is a female donor with lung adenocarcinoma. The CD4 and CD8 labels of this study may be unreliable.

The CDR3 region: CASSLFAVLAGGSAGLAQNIQYF. The DNA is TGTGCCAGCAGCTTATTCGCCGTACTAGCGGGGGGCTCCGCGGGCCTAGCCCAAAACATTCAGTACTTC. The rearranged segments are TRBV7-2 and TRBJ2-4, and 12 junction bases match TRBD2. Reading the germline V gene gives CDR1 SGHTA and CDR2 FQGNSA. The CDR3 runs 23 residues from the cysteine to the phenylalanine. The sequence is cut down to CDR3 DNA, 69 bases in frame from base 1.